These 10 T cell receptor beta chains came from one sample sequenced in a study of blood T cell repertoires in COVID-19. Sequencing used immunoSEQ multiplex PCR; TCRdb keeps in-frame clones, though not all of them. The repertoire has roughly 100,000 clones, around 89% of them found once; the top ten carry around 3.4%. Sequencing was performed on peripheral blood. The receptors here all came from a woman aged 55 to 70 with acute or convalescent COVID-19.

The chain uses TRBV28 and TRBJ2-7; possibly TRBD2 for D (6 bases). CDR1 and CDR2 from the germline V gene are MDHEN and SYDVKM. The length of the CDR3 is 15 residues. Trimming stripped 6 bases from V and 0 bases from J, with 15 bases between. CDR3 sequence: CASSPVGRGSYEQYF. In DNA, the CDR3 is TGTGCCAGCAGCCCCGTGGGGCGGGGCTCCTACGAGCAGTACTTC.

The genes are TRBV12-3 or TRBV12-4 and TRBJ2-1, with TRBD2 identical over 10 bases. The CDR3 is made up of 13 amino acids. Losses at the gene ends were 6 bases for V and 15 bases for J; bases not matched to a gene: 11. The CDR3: CASSVPPSGRSFF. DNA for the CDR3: TGTGCCAGCAGCGTACCGCCTAGCGGGAGATCGTTCTTC.

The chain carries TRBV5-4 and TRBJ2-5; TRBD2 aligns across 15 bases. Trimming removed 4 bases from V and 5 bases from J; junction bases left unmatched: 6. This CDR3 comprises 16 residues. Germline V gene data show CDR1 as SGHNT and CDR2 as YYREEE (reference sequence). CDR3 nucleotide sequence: TGTGCCAGCAGCAGGGGACTAGCGGGAGGTGGGGAGACCCAGTACTTC. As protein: CASSRGLAGGGETQYF.

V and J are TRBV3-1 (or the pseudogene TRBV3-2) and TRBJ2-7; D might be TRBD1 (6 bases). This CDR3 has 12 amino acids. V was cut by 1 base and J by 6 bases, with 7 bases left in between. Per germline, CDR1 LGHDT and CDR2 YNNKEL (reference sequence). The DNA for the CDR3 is TGTGCCAGCAGCCAAGGCAGGGGCGAGCAGTACGTC. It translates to CASSQGRGEQYV.

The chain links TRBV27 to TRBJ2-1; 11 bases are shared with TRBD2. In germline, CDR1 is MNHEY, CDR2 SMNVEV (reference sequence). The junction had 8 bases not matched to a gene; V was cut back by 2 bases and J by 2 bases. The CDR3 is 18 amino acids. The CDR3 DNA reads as TGTGCCAGCAGTTTACGTGGGGTTAGCGGGAGGGCCTACAATGAGCAGTTCTTC. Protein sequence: CASSLRGVSGRAYNEQFF.

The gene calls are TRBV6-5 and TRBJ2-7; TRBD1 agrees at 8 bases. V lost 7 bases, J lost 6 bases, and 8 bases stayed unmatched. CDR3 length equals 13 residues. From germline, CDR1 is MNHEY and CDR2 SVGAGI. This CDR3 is CASIAGTGGEQYF. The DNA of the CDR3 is TGTGCCAGCATCGCCGGGACAGGCGGCGAGCAGTACTTC.

This CDR3 reads CAWRGQRNTEAFF. The CDR3 coding sequence is TGTGCCTGGAGGGGACAGAGGAACACTGAAGCTTTCTTT. The chain combines TRBV30 with TRBJ1-1, with TRBD1 matching 7 bases. This CDR3 spans 13 amino acids. CDR1 and CDR2 (germline): GTSNPN, SVGIG (reference sequence). V was pared by 3 bases and J by 1 base, with 2 bases of the junction left unmatched.

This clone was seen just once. CDR3: CASSIQEGTEAFF. The CDR3 nucleotides are TGTGCCAGTAGTATACAGGAGGGCACTGAAGCTTTCTTT. The gene calls are TRBV19 and TRBJ1-1, with D unresolved. The germline V gene has CDR1 LNHDA and CDR2 SQIVND (reference sequence). This CDR3 contains 13 residues. V shed 2 bases and J shed 4 bases, with 8 bases lying between them.

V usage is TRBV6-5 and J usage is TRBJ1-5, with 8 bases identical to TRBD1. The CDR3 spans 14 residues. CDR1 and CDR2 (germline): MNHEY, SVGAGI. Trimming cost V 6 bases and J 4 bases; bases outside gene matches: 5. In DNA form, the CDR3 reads TGTGCCAGCAGCGTAACAGGGGGGAATCAGCCCCAGCATTTT. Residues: CASSVTGGNQPQHF.

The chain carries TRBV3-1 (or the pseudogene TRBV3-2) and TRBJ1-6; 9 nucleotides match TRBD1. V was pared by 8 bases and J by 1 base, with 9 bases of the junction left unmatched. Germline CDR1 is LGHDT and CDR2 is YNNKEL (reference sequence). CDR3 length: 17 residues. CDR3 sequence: CASGASGTGSYNSPLHF. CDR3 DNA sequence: TGTGCCAGCGGAGCTTCCGGGACAGGGTCCTATAATTCACCCCTCCACTTT.